These 12 T cell receptor beta chains originate from one sample sequenced in a study of T-cell memory formation after mild COVID-19. TCRdb reprocessed the 5' RACE reads with MiXCR, giving one entry per CDR3 protein. The sample records about 410,000 distinct CDR3 sequences, 20% to 30% being singletons. The material sequenced was PBMCs or a T cell subset sorted from them (not recorded which). These receptors were collected from an adult woman who had mild COVID-19 (a few samples of this study predate the infection). Cell type and time point are not known.

This clonotype was detected a few times. The chain employs TRBV12-3 or TRBV12-4 and TRBJ2-6; D is uncertain. Deletions cut 5 bases from V and 4 bases from J, with 6 bases between. This CDR3 contains 13 residues. The CDR3, as DNA: TGTGCCAGCAGTCCTCAGGGGGCCAACGTCCTGACTTTC. Protein product: CASSPQGANVLTF.

V and J are TRBV5-1 and TRBJ2-2; a weak D match, TRBD2 (6 bases). The V gene lost 0 bases and the J gene lost 2 bases, with 11 bases spanning the gap. Germline V gene lookup returns CDR1 SGHRS and CDR2 YFSETQ. The CDR3 extends over 16 amino acids. CDR3 protein: CASSLVPGLNTGELFF. The DNA for the CDR3 is TGCGCCAGCAGCTTGGTTCCGGGACTTAACACCGGGGAGCTGTTTTTT.

In this sample, this clonotype turned up a few times. The chain carries TRBV3-1 and TRBJ2-2, with a weak D call TRBD2 (6 bases). The CDR3 has 16 residues. V shed 6 bases and J shed 7 bases, with 21 bases lying between them. Germline CDR1 reads LGHDT; CDR2 reads YNNKEL (reference sequence). Written as DNA, the CDR3 is TGTGCCAGCAGACCCGAAAGGGTACGGGGGAGCGGGGAGCTGTTTTTT. This gives the protein CASRPERVRGSGELFF.

J is TRBJ1-2 and V is TRBV14; D gene unclear. Germline V gene lookup returns CDR1 SGHDN and CDR2 FVKESK. V lost 0 bases and J lost 8, with 10 bases in between. The CDR3 runs to 13 residues. In nucleotides, the CDR3 is TGTGCCAGCAGCCAAGAAGGGAACTCGGGCTACACCTTC. Translation: CASSQEGNSGYTF.

The chain is built from TRBV4-1 and TRBJ2-3; 9 nucleotides line up with TRBD1. The CDR3 consists of 20 residues. V shed 0 bases, J shed 0 bases, and the junction held 13 bases outside the gene matches. CDR1 and CDR2 from the germline V gene are MGHRA and YSYEKL. DNA of the CDR3: TGCGCCAGCAGCCAAGATCCTAACCTTCCCGGGACAGGGAGCACAGATACGCAGTATTTT. Its protein is CASSQDPNLPGTGSTDTQYF.

This clonotype has a handful of counts. V usage is TRBV20-1 and J usage is TRBJ2-2; D is unresolved. The CDR3 spans 13 residues. From germline, CDR1 is DFQATT and CDR2 SNEGSKA (reference sequence). Trimming removed 6 bases at V and 3 bases at J, with 11 bases between. The CDR3 loop reads CSARRADTGELFF. The CDR3 nucleotides are TGCAGTGCAAGGAGAGCTGACACCGGGGAGCTGTTTTTT.

The chain uses TRBV12-3 or TRBV12-4 and TRBJ2-1; 10 nucleotides align to TRBD1. Unmatched junction bases numbered 11, after V lost 7 bases and J lost 8 bases. The CDR3 has 15 amino acids. CDR3 sequence: CASTPPGQGIDEQFF. The CDR3 coding sequence is TGTGCCAGCACCCCGCCGGGACAGGGGATTGATGAGCAGTTCTTC.

This clonotype was found a few times. The chain recombines TRBV12-3 or TRBV12-4 with TRBJ1-4; D is uncertain. The V and J ends lost 7 bases and 5 bases respectively, with 14 bases between them. This CDR3 spans 14 amino acids. As DNA, the CDR3 is TGTGCCAGCATGCCCTCCGCGGGGAATGAAAAACTGTTTTTT. Translated: CASMPSAGNEKLFF.

This clonotype has just a few counts. The V gene is TRBV6-1, the J gene TRBJ1-2; 7 nucleotides match TRBD1. CDR3 length equals 16 residues. J gave up 4 bases and V 2 bases, and 10 bases lay outside the gene matches. Per the germline V gene, CDR1 is MNHNS and CDR2 is SASEGT. The CDR3 DNA is TGTGCCAGCAGTGAAAGTCAGGGGGGTAATCCCTATGGCTACACCTTC. Its protein is CASSESQGGNPYGYTF.

This chain links TRBV11-2 with TRBJ2-2, with 7 bases that match TRBD1. With 6 bases clipped from V and 4 bases from J, the junction kept 14 bases outside the gene matches. Germline CDR1 is SGHAT and CDR2 is FQNNGV. The CDR3 length is 17 residues. The CDR3 protein is CASRRPYGGTATGELFF. In nucleotides, the CDR3 is TGTGCCAGCAGGCGACCTTATGGTGGGACAGCCACCGGGGAGCTGTTTTTT.

This clonotype was counted only a few times. The V gene is TRBV5-5, the J gene TRBJ1-5, with D possibly TRBD1 on 5 matching bases. Germline lookup yields CDR1 SGHKS and CDR2 YYEKEE (reference sequence). V lost 2 bases and J 5 bases, leaving 8 bases between the germline ends. The CDR3 is 13 amino acids. This chain's CDR3 is CASSFRADQPQHF. The CDR3 nucleotides read TGTGCCAGCAGCTTCAGGGCAGATCAGCCCCAGCATTTT.

The gene calls are TRBV25-1 and TRBJ2-7; 10 bases are a match to TRBD2. V gave up 3 bases and J gave up 3 bases; unmatched junction bases: 5. The CDR3 is 15 amino acids. Germline V lookup: CDR1 MGHDK, CDR2 SYGVNS. The CDR3 protein is CASSERLAGNYEQYF. CDR3 DNA sequence: TGTGCCAGCAGTGAGCGACTAGCGGGCAACTACGAGCAGTACTTC.